This TCR beta chain was obtained from a study of blood T cell repertoires in COVID-19. Study-wide context: The United States, Italy and Spain provided the acute and convalescent COVID-19 samples. Sample material is recorded as cDNA or gDNA derived from T cells, B-cell-depleted T cells, or PBMCs.

Original processing methods: Cell counts per sample came from amplifying reference gene primers. The repertoire was sequenced with immunoSEQ multiplex PCR; TCRdb's copy has only in-frame clones and lacks some. V and J calls and clone size come straight from that table; D and trimming were deduced from the DNA. The table includes approximately 120,000 clones, approximately 90% detected once. This CDR3 has 15 residues. Germline CDR1 reads MNHEY; CDR2 reads SVGAGI. The junction had 9 bases not matched to a gene; V was cut back by 7 bases and J by 4 bases. The sequenced sample consisted of peripheral blood. The receptor's source is a human donor with acute or convalescent COVID-19. The donor label of this sample is uncertain. The gene calls are TRBV6-5 and TRBJ1-2; 10 bases line up with TRBD1. The CDR3 region is CASITDRGDSYGYTF. For the CDR3, the DNA is TGTGCCAGCATCACGGACAGGGGGGATTCCTATGGCTACACCTTC.